This TCR beta chain was identified during a study of T cell responses to AZD1222 COVID-19 vaccine. Study-level points and caveats: The repertoires were collected only after the peak T cell response. Reportedly, nearly half of unique spike TCRs recognized epitopes outside B.1.351/B.1.1.7 mutations. There were mostly white British donors and more females than males, and clonal diversity was possibly underestimated.

The germline V gene encodes CDR1 KGHSH and CDR2 LQKENI. The ends lost 3 bases at V and 4 bases at J; junction bases unmatched: 6. CDR3 length: 16 amino acids. The assay was immunoSEQ multiplex PCR, and TCRdb's table has in-frame clones only and misses some. The sample records 70,000 to 90,000 clones, approximately 91% being singletons. With respect to this clone: Its antigen is currently unknown.

The receptor's source is an adult in good health. The chain links TRBV18 to TRBJ1-3, with TRBD1 matching over 10 bases. The sequenced sample was peripheral blood, obtained on day 0 of AZD1222 vaccination. The CDR3 DNA sequence: TGTGCCAGCTCACCTCGACAGGGGGCGAGGGGAAACACCATATATTTT. It is translated as CASSPRQGARGNTIYF.